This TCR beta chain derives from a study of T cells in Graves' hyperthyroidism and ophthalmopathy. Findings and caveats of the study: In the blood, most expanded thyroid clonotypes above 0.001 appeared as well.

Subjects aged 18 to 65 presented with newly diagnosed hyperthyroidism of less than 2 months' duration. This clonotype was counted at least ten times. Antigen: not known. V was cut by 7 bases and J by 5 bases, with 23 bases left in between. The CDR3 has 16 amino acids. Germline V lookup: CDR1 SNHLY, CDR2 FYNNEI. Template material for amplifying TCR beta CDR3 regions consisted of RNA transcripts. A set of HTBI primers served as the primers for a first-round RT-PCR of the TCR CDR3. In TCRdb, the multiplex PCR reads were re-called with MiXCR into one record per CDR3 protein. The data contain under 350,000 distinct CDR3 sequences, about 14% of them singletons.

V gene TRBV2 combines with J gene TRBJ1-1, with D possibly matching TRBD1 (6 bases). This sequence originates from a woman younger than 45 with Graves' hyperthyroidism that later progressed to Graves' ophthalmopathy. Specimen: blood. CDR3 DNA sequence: TGTGCCAGCACCGCGGGGGGGCTGATTGTGGGGACTGAAGCTTTCTTT. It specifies CASTAGGLIVGTEAFF.